What follows are 12 T cell receptor beta chains derived from one specimen sequenced in a study of T cell repertoires in cytomegalovirus infection. TCRdb processed the reads anew with MiXCR; each CDR3 protein has one entry. Found here are under 150,000 distinct CDR3 sequences, 30% of them singletons; the top ten hold 35% to 50%. Their specific antigens are unknown. Specimen: CD8+ T cells from cultured PBMCs, collected from culture after CMV antigen stimulation. These receptors were obtained from a human donor in good health (CMV status not recorded). Some clones in this sample may be carry-over from other donors' samples.

The chain joins TRBV7-6 to TRBJ2-1; 9 bases are a match to TRBD1. Germline values: CDR1 SGHVS, CDR2 FNYEAQ. J was trimmed by 2 bases and V by 5 bases; bases with no gene match: 4. The CDR3 has 15 amino acids. CDR3 loop: CASSHRDRAYNEQFF. CDR3 DNA sequence: TGTGCCAGCAGCCACCGGGACAGGGCCTACAATGAGCAGTTCTTC.

This clonotype turned up a few times. J is TRBJ1-2 and V is TRBV18; D is perhaps TRBD1 (5 bases). Deletions cut 0 bases from V and 3 bases from J, with 8 bases between. The CDR3 sequence is 14 residues long. Germline values: CDR1 KGHSH, CDR2 LQKENI. The CDR3: CASSPPWGYYGYTF. CDR3 DNA sequence: TGTGCCAGCTCACCACCCTGGGGCTACTATGGCTACACCTTC.

This clonotype was seen at least ten times. The V gene is TRBV28, the J gene TRBJ1-2; D might be TRBD1 (5 bases). Trimming took off 4 bases at V and 5 bases at J, with 23 bases between the two ends. The CDR3 has 17 residues. Germline V gives CDR1 MDHEN, CDR2 SYDVKM. CDR3 region: CASSSILGAPPAYGYTF. CDR3 coding DNA: TGTGCCAGCAGTTCTATCCTAGGGGCCCCTCCAGCTTATGGCTACACCTTC.

The chain links TRBV4-1 to TRBJ2-2; D unclear. V lost 3 bases and J lost 5, with 7 bases in between. Per the germline V gene, CDR1 is MGHRA and CDR2 is YSYEKL. The CDR3 has 13 residues. The CDR3 nucleotides are TGCGCCAGCAGCCAGGTGCAGACCGGGGAGCTGTTTTTT. Its protein is CASSQVQTGELFF.

The rearrangement links TRBV4-1 to TRBJ2-3; D is possibly TRBD2 (5 bases). CDR1 is MGHRA and CDR2 is YSYEKL in the germline V gene. The germline V and J ends were trimmed by 2 bases and 3 bases, with 9 bases remaining between them. The CDR3 consists of 14 residues. CDR3 bases: TGCGCCAGCAGCCAATTAAGGAGGACAGATACGCAGTATTTT. Protein: CASSQLRRTDTQYF.

In nucleotides, the CDR3 is TGTGCCACCAGTGCCGAGAATGAGGGCACAGATACGCAGTATTTT. It yields the protein CATSAENEGTDTQYF. The chain uses TRBV24-1 and TRBJ2-3; D ambiguous. This CDR3 spans 15 amino acids. Germline lookup yields CDR1 KGHDR and CDR2 SFDVKD. Trimming stripped 5 bases from V and 1 base from J, with 12 bases between.

This clonotype showed up just a few times. The V and J genes are TRBV7-3 and TRBJ2-3, with a possible D match to TRBD1 (5 bases). V was clipped by 3 bases and J by 3 bases, with 10 bases between them. The CDR3 totals 14 residues. The germline gives CDR1 SGHTA, CDR2 FQGTGA. CDR3 residues: CASSFGRATDTQYF. The CDR3 DNA reads TGTGCCAGCAGCTTCGGCAGGGCGACAGATACGCAGTATTTT.

The chain employs TRBV7-6 and TRBJ2-7, with TRBD1 matching over 7 bases. The J segment lost 5 bases and the V segment lost 0 bases, leaving 7 bases of the junction unmatched. In germline, CDR1 is SGHVS, CDR2 FNYEAQ. The CDR3 consists of 15 residues. The CDR3 region has the DNA TGTGCCAGCAGCTTAGCGCTGGGACAGATCCACGAGCAGTACTTC. Residues: CASSLALGQIHEQYF. Together with reference TRBV7-6 and TRBJ2-7, the CDR3 gives the full variable domain: GAGVSQSPRYKVTKRGQDVALRCDPISGHVSLYWYRQALGQGPEFLTYFNYEAQQDKSGLPNDRFSAERPEGSISTLTIQRTEQRDSAMYRCASSLALGQIHEQYFGPGTRLTVT.

The rearrangement links TRBV5-1 to TRBJ2-5; 8 positions agree with TRBD1. The CDR3 runs 17 residues. The J segment lost 5 bases and the V segment lost 0 bases, leaving 12 bases of the junction unmatched. Germline V lookup: CDR1 SGHRS, CDR2 YFSETQ. CDR3 sequence: CASSLAWPRDRWETQYF. The DNA of the CDR3 is TGCGCCAGCAGCTTGGCCTGGCCGAGGGACAGGTGGGAGACCCAGTACTTC.

The chain carries TRBV20-1 and TRBJ1-5; unclear D gene. Deletions cut 0 bases from V and 1 base from J, with 7 bases between. The CDR3 is made up of 14 amino acids. Per germline, CDR1 DFQATT and CDR2 SNEGSKA (reference sequence). CDR3 amino acids: CSARDPISNQPQHF. For the CDR3, the DNA is TGCAGTGCTAGAGATCCCATCAGCAATCAGCCCCAGCATTTT.

The chain employs TRBV12-3 or TRBV12-4 and TRBJ2-5, with D possibly TRBD2 on 7 matching bases. The CDR3 contains 15 residues. V dropped 6 bases and J dropped 5 bases, with 19 bases sitting between them. Here the CDR3 reads CASRGWGGLGETQYF. Here the CDR3 DNA reads TGTGCCAGCAGGGGTTGGGGGGGGCTTGGGGAGACCCAGTACTTC.

V and J are TRBV6-1 and TRBJ1-6; D not resolved. This CDR3 is built from 14 residues. Germline V CDR1 and CDR2: MNHNS, SASEGT. V was cut by 5 bases and J by 12 bases, with 17 bases left in between. As DNA, the CDR3 is TGTGCCAGCAGTCCCAGACCCGGCCAAGGACCCCTCCACTTT. Protein sequence: CASSPRPGQGPLHF.